This is a list of T cell receptor beta chains from one sample in a study of blood T cells in healthy people across ages. Via MiXCR, TCRdb re-called the 5' RACE reads, giving one row per CDR3 protein. The sample holds about a million distinct CDR3 sequences, approximately 50% seen once. Sequencing input: blood. All receptors come from a woman aged 55-75 years in good health. CDR3s include the opening cysteine and the closing phenylalanine or tryptophan.

j_call	cdr3_length	v_call	cdr3_aa
TRBJ2-5	14	TRBV20-1	CSAPSGRTQETQYF
TRBJ2-1	16	TRBV15	CATSSTSLPANNEQFF
TRBJ2-7	16	TRBV7-3	CASSLGFRGDGYEQYF
TRBJ1-6	13	TRBV10-3	CAISDDPYSPLHF
TRBJ2-7	15	TRBV3-1	CASSEPGLGVYEQYF
TRBJ2-1	12	TRBV20-1	CSAAGTSSEQFF
TRBJ2-7	14	TRBV11-2	CASSGTGRPYEQYF
TRBJ2-1	15	TRBV11-2	CASSPRAGARHEQFF
TRBJ2-2	16	TRBV6-1	CASSEGAGDPTGELFF
TRBJ2-7	14	TRBV5-1	CASSLQVSTYEQYF
TRBJ2-3	16	TRBV7-2	CASSADRGMSGDTQYF
TRBJ2-5	17	TRBV12-3/TRBV12-4	CASSPSQIQREGETQYF
-	14	TRBV7-9	CGTSRGSSYNEQYF
TRBJ2-1	16	TRBV12-3/TRBV12-4	CAILPDGLSSYNEQFF
-	12	TRBV2	CASSDSLGEQYF
TRBJ2-7	12	TRBV20-1	CSAMWGAREQYF
TRBJ1-5	15	TRBV7-9	CASSSGQFSNQPQHF
TRBJ2-6	15	TRBV3-1	CASSCVRGGANVLTF
TRBJ2-7	15	TRBV5-1	CASTFTGAASYEQYF
TRBJ2-7	14	TRBV6-1	CASTAPLPPYEQYF
TRBJ2-2	14	TRBV2	CASSQGNKAGELFF
TRBJ2-2	15	TRBV28	CASSLLTGVTGELFF